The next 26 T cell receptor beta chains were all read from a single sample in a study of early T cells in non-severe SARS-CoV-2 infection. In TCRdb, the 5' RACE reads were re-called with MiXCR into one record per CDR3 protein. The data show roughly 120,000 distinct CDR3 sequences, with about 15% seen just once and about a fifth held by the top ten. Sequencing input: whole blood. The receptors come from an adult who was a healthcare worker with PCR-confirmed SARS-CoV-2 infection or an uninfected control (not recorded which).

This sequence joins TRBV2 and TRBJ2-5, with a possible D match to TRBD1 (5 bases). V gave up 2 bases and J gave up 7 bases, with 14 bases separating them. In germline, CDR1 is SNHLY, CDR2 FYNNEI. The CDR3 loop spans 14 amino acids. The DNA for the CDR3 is TGTGCCAGCAGTGAAAGTAAGGGGCTCGGGACCCAGTACTTC. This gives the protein CASSESKGLGTQYF.

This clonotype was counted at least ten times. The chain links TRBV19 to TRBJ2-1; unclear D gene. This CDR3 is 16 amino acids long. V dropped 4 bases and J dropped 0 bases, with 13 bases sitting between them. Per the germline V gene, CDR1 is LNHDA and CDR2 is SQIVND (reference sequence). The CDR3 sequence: CASSTRTASSYNEQFF. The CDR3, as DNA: TGTGCCAGTAGTACAAGGACGGCTAGCTCCTACAATGAGCAGTTCTTC.

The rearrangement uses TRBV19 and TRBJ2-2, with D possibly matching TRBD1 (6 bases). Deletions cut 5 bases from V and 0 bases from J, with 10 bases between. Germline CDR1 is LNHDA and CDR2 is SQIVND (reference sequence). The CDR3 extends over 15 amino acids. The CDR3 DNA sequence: TGTGCCAGTAGTCGGGACACTTCGAACACCGGGGAGCTGTTTTTT. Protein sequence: CASSRDTSNTGELFF.

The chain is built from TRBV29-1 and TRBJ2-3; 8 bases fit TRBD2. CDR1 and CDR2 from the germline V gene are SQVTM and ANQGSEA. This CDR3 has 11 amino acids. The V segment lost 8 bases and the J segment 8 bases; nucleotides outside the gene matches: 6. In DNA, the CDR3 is TGCAGCTCCGGGGGGGCCTCTACGCAGTATTTT. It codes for CSSGGASTQYF.

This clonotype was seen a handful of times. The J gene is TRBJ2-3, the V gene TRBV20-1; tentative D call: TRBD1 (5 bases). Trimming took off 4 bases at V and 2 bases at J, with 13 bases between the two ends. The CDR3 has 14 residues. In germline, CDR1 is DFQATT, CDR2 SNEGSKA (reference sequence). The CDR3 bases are TGCAGTGCTACCATAGGGGAACCCACAGATACGCAGTATTTT. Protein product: CSATIGEPTDTQYF.

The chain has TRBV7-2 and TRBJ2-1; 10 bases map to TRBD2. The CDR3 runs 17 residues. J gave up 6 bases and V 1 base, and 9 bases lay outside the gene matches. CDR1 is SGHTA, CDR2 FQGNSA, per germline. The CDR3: CASSLGYIAGGLNEQFF. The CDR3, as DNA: TGTGCCAGCAGCTTAGGGTATATAGCGGGGGGTCTCAATGAGCAGTTCTTC.

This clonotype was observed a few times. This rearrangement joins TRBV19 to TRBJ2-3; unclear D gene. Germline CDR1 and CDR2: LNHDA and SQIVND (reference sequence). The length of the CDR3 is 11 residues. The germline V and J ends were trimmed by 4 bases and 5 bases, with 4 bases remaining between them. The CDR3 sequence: CASSNGDTQYF. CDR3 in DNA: TGTGCCAGTAGTAATGGAGATACGCAGTATTTT.

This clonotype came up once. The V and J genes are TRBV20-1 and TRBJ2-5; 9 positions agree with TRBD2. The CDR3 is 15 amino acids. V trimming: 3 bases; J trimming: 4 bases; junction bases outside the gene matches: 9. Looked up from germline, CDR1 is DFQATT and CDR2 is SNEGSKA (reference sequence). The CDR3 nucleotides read TGCAGTGCTAGTAGCGGGGGAAGTTACGGAGAGACCCAGTACTTC. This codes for CSASSGGSYGETQYF.

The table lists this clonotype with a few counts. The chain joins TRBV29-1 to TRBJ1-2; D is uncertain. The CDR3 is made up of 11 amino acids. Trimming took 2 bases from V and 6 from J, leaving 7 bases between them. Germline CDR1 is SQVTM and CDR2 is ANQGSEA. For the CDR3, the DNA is TGCAGCGTTGAATACAACCATGGCTACACCTTC. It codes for CSVEYNHGYTF.

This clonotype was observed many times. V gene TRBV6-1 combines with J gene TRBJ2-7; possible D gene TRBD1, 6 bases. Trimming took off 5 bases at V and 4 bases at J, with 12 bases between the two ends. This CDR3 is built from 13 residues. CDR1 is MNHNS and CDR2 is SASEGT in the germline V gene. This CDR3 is CASSITGIYEQYF. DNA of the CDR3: TGTGCCAGCAGTATTACAGGGATTTACGAGCAGTACTTC.

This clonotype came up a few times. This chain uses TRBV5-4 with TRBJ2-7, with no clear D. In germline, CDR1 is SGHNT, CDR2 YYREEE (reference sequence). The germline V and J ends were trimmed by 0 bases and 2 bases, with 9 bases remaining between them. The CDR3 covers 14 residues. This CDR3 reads CASSLAPTAYEQYF. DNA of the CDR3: TGTGCCAGCAGCTTGGCTCCAACAGCCTACGAGCAGTACTTC.

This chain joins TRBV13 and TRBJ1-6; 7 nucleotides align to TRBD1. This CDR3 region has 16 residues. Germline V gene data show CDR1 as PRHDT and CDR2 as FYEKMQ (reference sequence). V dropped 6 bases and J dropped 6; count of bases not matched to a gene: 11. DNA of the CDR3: TGTGCCAGCAGAGCCATCGGACAGGCTCCTAATTCACCCCTCCACTTT. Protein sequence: CASRAIGQAPNSPLHF.

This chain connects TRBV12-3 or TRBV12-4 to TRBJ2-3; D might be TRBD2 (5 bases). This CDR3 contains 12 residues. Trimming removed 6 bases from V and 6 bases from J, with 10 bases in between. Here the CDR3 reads CASRGSGDTQYF. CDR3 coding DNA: TGTGCCAGCAGAGGCTCGGGGGATACGCAGTATTTT.

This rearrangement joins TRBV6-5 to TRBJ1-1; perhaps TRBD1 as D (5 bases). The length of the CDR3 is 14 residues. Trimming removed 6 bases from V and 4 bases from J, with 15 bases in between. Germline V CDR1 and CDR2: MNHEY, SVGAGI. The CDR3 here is CASSRHSGGTEAFF. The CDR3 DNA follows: TGTGCCAGCAGCCGTCATTCCGGGGGCACTGAAGCTTTCTTT.

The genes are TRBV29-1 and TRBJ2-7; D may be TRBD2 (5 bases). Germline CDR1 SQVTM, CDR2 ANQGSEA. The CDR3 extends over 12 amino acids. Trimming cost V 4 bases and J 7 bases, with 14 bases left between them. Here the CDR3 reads CSVGGYVDEQYF. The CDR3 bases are TGCAGCGTTGGAGGGTATGTGGATGAGCAGTACTTC.

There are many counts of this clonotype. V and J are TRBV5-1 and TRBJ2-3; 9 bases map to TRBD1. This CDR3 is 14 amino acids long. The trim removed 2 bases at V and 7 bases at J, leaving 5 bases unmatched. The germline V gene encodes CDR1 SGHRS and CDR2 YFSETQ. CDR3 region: CASSFGTGLNTQYF. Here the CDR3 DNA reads TGCGCCAGCAGCTTCGGGACAGGGCTAAATACGCAGTATTTT.

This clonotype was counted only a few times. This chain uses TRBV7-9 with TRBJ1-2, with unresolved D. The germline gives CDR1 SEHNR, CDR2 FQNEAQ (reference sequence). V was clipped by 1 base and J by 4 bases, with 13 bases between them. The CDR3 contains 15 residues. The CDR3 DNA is TGTGCCAGCAGCTTAGGGGTTGCCGGGCGCTATGGCTACACCTTC. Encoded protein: CASSLGVAGRYGYTF.

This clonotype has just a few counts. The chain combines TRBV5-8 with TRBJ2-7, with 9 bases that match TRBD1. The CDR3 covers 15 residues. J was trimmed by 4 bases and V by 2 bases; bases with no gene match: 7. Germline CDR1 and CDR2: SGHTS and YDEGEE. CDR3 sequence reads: CASSFTGGAGYEQYF. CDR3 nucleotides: TGTGCCAGCAGCTTTACAGGGGGCGCCGGTTACGAGCAGTACTTC.

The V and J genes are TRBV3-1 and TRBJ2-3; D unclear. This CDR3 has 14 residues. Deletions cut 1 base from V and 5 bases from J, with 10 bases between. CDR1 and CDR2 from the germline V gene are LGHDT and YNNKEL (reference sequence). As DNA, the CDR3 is TGTGCCAGCAGCCAAGGTTACGAGAGAGATACGCAGTATTTT. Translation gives CASSQGYERDTQYF.

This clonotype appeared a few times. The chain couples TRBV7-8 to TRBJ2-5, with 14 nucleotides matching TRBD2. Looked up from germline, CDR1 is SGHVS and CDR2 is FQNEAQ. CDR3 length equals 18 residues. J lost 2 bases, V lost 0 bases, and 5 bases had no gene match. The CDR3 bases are TGTGCCAGCAGCTTAGCACTAAGGACTAGCGGGGGGCAAGAGACCCAGTACTTC. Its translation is CASSLALRTSGGQETQYF.

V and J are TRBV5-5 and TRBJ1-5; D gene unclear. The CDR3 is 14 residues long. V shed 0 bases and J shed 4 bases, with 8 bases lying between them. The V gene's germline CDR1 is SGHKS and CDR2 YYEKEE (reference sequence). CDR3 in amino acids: CASSLEGGNQPQHF. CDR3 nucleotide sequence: TGTGCCAGCAGCTTGGAGGGCGGGAATCAGCCCCAGCATTTT. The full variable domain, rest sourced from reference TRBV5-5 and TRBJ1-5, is DAGVTQSPTHLIKTRGQQVTLRCSPISGHKSVSWYQQVLGQGPQFIFQYYEKEERGRGNFPDRFSARQFPNYSSELNVNALLLGDSALYLCASSLEGGNQPQHFGDGTRLSIL.

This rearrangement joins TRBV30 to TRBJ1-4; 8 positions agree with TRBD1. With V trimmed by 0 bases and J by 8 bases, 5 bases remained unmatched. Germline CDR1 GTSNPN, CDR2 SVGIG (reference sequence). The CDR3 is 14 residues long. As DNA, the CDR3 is TGTGCCTGGAGTGTACAGGGGGTAGAGGAAAAACTGTTTTTT. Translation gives CAWSVQGVEEKLFF.

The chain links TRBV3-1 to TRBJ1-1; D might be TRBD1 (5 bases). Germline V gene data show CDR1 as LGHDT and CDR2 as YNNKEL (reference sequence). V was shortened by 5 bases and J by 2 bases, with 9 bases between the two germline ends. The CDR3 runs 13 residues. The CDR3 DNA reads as TGTGCCAGCAGCGGGGACGGAAACACTGAAGCTTTCTTT. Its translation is CASSGDGNTEAFF.

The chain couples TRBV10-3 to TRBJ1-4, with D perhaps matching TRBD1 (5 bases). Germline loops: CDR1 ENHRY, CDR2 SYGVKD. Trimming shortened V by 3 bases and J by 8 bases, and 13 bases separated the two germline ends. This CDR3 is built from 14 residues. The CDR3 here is CAISDGAGGEKLFF. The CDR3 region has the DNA TGTGCCATCAGTGATGGGGCAGGAGGGGAAAAACTGTTTTTT.

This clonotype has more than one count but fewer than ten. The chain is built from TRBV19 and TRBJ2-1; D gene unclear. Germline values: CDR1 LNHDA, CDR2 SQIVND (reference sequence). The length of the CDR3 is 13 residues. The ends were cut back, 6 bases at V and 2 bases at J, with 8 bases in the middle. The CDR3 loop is CASSALAYNEQFF. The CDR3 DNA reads TGTGCCAGTAGCGCCTTAGCCTACAATGAGCAGTTCTTC.

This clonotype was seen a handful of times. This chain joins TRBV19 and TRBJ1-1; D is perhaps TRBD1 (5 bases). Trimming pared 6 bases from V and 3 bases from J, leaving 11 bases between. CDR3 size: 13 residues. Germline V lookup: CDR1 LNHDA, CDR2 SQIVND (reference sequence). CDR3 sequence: CASSFQGDTEAFF. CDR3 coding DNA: TGTGCCAGTAGCTTCCAGGGAGACACTGAAGCTTTCTTT.